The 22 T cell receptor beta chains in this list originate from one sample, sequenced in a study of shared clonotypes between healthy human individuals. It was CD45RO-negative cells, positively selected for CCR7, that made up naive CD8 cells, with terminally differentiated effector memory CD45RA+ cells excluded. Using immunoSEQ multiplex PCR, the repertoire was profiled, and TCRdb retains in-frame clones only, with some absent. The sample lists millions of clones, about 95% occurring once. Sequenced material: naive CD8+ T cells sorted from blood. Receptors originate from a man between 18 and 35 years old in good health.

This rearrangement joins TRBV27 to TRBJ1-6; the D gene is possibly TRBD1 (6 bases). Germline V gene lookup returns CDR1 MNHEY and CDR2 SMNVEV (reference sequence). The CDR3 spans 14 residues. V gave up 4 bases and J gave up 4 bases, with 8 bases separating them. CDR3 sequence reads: CASSSTGYNSPLHF. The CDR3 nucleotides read TGTGCCAGCAGTTCCACAGGGTATAATTCACCCCTCCACTTT.

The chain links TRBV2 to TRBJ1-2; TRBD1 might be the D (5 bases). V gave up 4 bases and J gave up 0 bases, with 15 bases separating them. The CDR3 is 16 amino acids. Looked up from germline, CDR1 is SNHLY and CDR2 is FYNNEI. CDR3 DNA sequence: TGTGCCAGCAGTGGGGCAGGGACGGCGGCTAACTATGGCTACACCTTC. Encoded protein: CASSGAGTAANYGYTF.

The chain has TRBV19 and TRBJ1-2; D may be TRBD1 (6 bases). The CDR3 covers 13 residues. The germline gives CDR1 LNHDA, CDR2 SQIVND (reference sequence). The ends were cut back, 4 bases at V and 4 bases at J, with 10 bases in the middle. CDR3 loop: CASSRGHGYGYTF. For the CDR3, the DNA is TGTGCCAGTAGTAGGGGGCATGGCTATGGCTACACCTTC.

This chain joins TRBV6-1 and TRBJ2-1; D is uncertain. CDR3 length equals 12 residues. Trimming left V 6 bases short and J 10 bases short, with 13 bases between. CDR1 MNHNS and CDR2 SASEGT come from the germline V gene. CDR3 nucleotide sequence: TGTGCCAGCAGCCTACTCGTCCGGGAGCAGTTCTTC. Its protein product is CASSLLVREQFF.

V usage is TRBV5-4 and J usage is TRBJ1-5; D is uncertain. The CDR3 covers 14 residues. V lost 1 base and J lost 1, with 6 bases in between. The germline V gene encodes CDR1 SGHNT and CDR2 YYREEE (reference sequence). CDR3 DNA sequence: TGTGCCAGCAGCTTGTGGGAGAGCAATCAGCCCCAGCATTTT. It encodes CASSLWESNQPQHF.

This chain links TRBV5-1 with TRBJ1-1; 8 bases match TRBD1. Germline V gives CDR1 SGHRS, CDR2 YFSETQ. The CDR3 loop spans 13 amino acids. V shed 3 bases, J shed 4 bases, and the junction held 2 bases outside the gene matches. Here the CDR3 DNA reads TGCGCCAGCAGCTCTGACAGGGGCACTGAAGCTTTCTTT. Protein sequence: CASSSDRGTEAFF.

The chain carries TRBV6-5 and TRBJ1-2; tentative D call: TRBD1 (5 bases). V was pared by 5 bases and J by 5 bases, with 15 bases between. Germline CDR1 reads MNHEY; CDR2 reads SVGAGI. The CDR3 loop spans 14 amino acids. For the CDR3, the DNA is TGTGCCAGCAGTAAGGCAGGGAGATGGTATGGCTACACCTTC. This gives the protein CASSKAGRWYGYTF.

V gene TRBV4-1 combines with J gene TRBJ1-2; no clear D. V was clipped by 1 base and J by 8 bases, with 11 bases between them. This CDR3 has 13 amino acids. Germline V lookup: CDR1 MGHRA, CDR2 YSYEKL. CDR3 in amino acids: CASSQVDGWGYTF. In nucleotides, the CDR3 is TGCGCCAGCAGCCAAGTTGACGGATGGGGCTACACCTTC.

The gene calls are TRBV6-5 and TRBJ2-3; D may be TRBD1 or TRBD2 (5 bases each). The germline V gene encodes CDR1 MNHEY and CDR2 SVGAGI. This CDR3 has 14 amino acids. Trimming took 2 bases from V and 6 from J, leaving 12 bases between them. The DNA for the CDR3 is TGTGCCAGCAGTTACGACGGGACGACCGATACGCAGTATTTT. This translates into CASSYDGTTDTQYF.

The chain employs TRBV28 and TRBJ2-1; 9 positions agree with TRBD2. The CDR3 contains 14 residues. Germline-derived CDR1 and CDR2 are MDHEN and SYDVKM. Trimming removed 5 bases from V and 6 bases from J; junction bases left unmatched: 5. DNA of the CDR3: TGTGCCAGCAGTCCCTTAGCGGGGGCCAATGAGCAGTTCTTC. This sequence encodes CASSPLAGANEQFF.

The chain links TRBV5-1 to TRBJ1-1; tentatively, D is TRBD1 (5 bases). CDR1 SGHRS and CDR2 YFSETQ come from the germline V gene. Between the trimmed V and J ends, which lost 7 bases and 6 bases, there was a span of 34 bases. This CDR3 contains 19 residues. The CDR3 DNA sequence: TGCGCCAGCTCTTACCTCTTACGGGGGGAATCAAAGTCATCCGCTGAAGCTTTCTTT. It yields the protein CASSYLLRGESKSSAEAFF.

The CDR3 sequence is CASSLGAFGEGTGETQYF. The CDR3 DNA reads as TGTGCCAGCAGCTTAGGGGCCTTTGGGGAGGGCACTGGAGAGACCCAGTACTTC. This chain joins TRBV7-9 and TRBJ2-5; 7 nucleotides line up with TRBD2. The germline gives CDR1 SEHNR, CDR2 FQNEAQ (reference sequence). V was clipped by 1 base and J by 4 bases; unmatched bases: 15. The CDR3 has 18 amino acids.

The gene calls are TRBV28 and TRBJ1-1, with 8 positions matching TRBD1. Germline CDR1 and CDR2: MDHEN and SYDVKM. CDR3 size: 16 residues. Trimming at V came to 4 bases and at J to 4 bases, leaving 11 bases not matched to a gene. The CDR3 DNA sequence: TGTGCCAGCAGTTCTCCCCGGACAGGGTGGGGCACTGAAGCTTTCTTT. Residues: CASSSPRTGWGTEAFF.

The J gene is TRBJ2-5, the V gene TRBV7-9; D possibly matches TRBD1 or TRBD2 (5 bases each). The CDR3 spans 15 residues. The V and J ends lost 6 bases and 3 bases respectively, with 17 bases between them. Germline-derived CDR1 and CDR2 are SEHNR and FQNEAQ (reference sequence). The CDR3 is CASSMGPGFEETQYF. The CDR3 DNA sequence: TGTGCCAGCAGTATGGGACCAGGGTTCGAAGAGACCCAGTACTTC.

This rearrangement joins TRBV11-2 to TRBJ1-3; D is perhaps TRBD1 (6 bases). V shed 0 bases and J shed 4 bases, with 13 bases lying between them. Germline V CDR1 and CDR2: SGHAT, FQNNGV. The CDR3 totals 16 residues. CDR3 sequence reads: CASSLEPGATGNTIYF. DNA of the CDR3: TGTGCCAGCAGCTTAGAACCGGGGGCAACGGGAAACACCATATATTTT.

CDR3 coding DNA: TGCGCCAGCAATGCAAGGCCGGGACAGGGGTTCTACGAGCAGTACTTC. It yields the protein CASNARPGQGFYEQYF. This chain joins TRBV5-1 and TRBJ2-7; 10 bases agree with TRBD1. The J segment lost 3 bases and the V segment lost 6 bases, leaving 12 bases of the junction unmatched. Germline values: CDR1 SGHRS, CDR2 YFSETQ. This CDR3 contains 16 residues.

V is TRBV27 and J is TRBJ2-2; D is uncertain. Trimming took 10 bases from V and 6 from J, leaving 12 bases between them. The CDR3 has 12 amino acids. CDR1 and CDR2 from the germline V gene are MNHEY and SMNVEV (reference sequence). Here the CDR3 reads CATGVGAGELFF. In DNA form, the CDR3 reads TGTGCCACGGGCGTGGGTGCCGGGGAGCTGTTTTTT.

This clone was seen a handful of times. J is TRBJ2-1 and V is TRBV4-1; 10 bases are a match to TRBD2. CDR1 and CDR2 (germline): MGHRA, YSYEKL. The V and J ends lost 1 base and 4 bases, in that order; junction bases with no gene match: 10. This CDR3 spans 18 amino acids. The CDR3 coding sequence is TGCGCCAGCAGCCAAGTGACGCTAGCGGGAGATCGGTACAATGAGCAGTTCTTC. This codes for CASSQVTLAGDRYNEQFF.

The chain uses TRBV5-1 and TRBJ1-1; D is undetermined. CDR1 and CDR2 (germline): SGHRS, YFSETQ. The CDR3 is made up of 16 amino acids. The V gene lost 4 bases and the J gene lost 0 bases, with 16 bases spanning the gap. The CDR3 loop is CASSLSSGVMNTEAFF. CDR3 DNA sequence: TGCGCCAGCAGCCTATCGAGTGGAGTTATGAACACTGAAGCTTTCTTT.

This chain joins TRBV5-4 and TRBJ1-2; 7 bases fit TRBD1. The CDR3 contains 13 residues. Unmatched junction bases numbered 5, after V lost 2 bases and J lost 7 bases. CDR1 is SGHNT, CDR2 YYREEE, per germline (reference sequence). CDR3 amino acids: CASSFKGASGYTF. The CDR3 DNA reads TGTGCCAGCAGCTTTAAGGGGGCCAGTGGCTACACCTTC.

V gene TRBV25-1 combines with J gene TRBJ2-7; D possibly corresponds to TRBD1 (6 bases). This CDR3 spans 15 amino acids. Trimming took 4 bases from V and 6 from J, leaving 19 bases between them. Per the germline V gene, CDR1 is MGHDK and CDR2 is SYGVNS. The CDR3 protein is CASSVLQGIDGEQYF. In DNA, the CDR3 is TGTGCCAGCAGTGTACTACAGGGAATTGACGGCGAGCAGTACTTC.

The CDR3: CASTSWGNTGELFF. The CDR3 DNA follows: TGTGCCAGCACCTCTTGGGGAAACACCGGGGAGCTGTTTTTT. This rearrangement joins TRBV27 to TRBJ2-2, with no clear D. Germline CDR1 reads MNHEY; CDR2 reads SMNVEV (reference sequence). CDR3 length: 14 amino acids. V was cut by 7 bases and J by 2 bases, with 11 bases left in between.